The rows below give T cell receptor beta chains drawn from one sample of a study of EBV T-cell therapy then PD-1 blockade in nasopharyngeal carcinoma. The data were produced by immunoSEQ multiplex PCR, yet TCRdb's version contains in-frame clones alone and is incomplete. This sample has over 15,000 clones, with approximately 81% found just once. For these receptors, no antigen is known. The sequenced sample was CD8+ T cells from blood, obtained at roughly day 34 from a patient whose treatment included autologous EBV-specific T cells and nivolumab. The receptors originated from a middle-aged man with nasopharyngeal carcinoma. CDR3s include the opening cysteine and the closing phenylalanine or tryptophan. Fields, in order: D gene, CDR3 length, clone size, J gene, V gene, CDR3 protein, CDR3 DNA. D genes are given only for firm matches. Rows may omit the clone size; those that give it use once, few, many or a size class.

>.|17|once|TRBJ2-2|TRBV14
CASSPRGGARGTGELFF
TGTGCCAGCAGCCCCCGAGGGGGGGCTAGGGGCACCGGGGAGCTGTTTTTT
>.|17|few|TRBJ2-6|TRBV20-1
CSASDPAEGDGANVLTF
TGCAGTGCTAGTGACCCAGCCGAGGGGGATGGGGCCAACGTCCTGACTTTC
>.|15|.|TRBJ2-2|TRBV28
CASMLGRDPTGELFF
TGTGCCAGCATGTTGGGGCGGGATCCCACCGGGGAGCTGTTTTTT
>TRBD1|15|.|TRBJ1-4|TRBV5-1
CASSWEGATNEKLFF
TGCGCCAGCAGCTGGGAGGGGGCTACTAATGAAAAACTGTTTTTT
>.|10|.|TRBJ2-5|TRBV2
CASKYKTQYF
TGTGCCAGCAAGTATAAGACCCAGTACTTC
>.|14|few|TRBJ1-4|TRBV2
CATTPRGVREKLFF
TGTGCCACCACCCCCAGGGGAGTAAGGGAAAAACTGTTTTTT
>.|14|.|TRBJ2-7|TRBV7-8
CASSPRESGYEQYF
TGTGCCAGCAGCCCCAGGGAGTCGGGATACGAGCAGTACTTC
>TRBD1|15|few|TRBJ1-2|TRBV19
CASSIVTGGFGGYTF
TGTGCCAGTAGTATAGTGACAGGGGGCTTCGGTGGCTACACCTTC
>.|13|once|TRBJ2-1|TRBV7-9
CASSQTTYNEQFF
TGTGCCAGCAGCCAGACTACCTACAATGAGCAGTTCTTC
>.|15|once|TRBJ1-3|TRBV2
CASSEKGFSGNTIYF
TGTGCCAGCAGTGAAAAGGGTTTCTCTGGAAACACCATATATTTT
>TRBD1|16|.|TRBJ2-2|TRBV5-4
CASSLVTGSINGELFF
TGTGCCAGCAGCTTGGTGACAGGGTCTATCAACGGGGAGCTGTTTTTT
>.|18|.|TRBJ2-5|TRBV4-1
CASSQALRGEGDQETQYF
TGCGCCAGCAGCCAAGCCCTAAGGGGGGAGGGAGACCAAGAGACCCAGTACTTC
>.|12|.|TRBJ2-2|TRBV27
CAAKWANGELFF
TGTGCCGCTAAGTGGGCAAACGGGGAGCTGTTTTTT
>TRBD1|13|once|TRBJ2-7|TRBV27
CASSWDRAYEQYF
TGTGCCAGCAGTTGGGACAGGGCCTACGAGCAGTACTTC
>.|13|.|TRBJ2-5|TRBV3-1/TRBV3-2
CASSQEYQETQYF
TGTGCCAGCAGCCAAGAGTACCAAGAGACCCAGTACTTC
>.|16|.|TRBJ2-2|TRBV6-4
CASSDSLDRNTGELFF
TGTGCCAGCAGTGACTCGTTGGACAGGAACACCGGGGAGCTGTTTTTT
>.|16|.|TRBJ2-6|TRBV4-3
CASSQESVSGANVLTF
TGCGCCAGCAGCCAAGAATCCGTCTCTGGGGCCAACGTCCTGACTTTC
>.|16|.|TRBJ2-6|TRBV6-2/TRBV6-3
CASSYDRVSGANVLTF
TGTGCCAGCAGTTACGATCGGGTTTCCGGGGCCAACGTCCTGACTTTC
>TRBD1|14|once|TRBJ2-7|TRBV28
CASNYPGTGGEQYF
TGTGCCAGCAATTATCCCGGGACAGGGGGCGAGCAGTACTTC
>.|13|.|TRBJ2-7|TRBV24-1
CATSDLGGREQYF
TGTGCCACCAGTGATTTGGGAGGTCGCGAGCAGTACTTC
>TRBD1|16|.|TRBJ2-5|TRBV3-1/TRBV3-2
CASSDRDRVGQETQYF
TGTGCCAGCAGCGACCGGGACAGGGTGGGCCAAGAGACCCAGTACTTC
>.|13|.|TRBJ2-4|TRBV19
CASSTYGVGIQYF
TGTGCCAGTAGTACATACGGGGTCGGCATTCAGTACTTC
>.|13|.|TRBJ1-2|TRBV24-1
CATRDGTNYGYTF
TGTGCCACCAGGGACGGTACAAACTATGGCTACACCTTC
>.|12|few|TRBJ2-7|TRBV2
CASSLRAYEQYF
TGTGCCAGCAGTCTCCGAGCCTACGAGCAGTACTTC
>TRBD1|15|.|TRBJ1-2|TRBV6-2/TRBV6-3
CASSYWGQTNYGYTF
TGTGCCAGCAGTTACTGGGGACAGACAAACTATGGCTACACCTTC
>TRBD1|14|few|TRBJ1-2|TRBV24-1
CATSDPDRQWGYTF
TGTGCCACCAGTGACCCGGACAGGCAATGGGGCTACACCTTC
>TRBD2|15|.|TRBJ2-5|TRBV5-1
CASSLVLAGQETQYF
TGCGCCAGCAGCTTGGTTTTAGCGGGGCAAGAGACCCAGTACTTC
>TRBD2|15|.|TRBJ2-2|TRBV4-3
CASSQASGGNGELFF
TGCGCCAGCAGTCAAGCGAGCGGGGGGAACGGGGAGCTGTTTTTT
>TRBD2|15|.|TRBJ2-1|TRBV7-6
CASTAGTSPHNEQFF
TGTGCCAGCACGGCCGGGACTAGTCCCCACAATGAGCAGTTCTTC
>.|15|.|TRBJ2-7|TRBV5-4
CASSLATGSRYEQYF
TGTGCCAGCAGCTTGGCGACAGGATCCCGCTACGAGCAGTACTTC
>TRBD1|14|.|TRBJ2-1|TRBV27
CASSLAGRGNEQFF
TGTGCCAGCAGTTTAGCCGGCAGGGGGAATGAGCAGTTCTTC
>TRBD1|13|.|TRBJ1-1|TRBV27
CASRPGQGPEAFF
TGTGCCAGCAGGCCGGGACAGGGGCCTGAAGCTTTCTTT
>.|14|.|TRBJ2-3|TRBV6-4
CASSDSGGTDTQYF
TGTGCCAGCAGTGACTCGGGGGGCACAGATACGCAGTATTTT
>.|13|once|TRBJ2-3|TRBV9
CASSVVSGDTQYF
TGTGCCAGCAGCGTAGTCTCCGGAGATACGCAGTATTTT
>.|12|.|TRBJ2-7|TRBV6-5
CASRSISYEQYF
TGTGCCAGCAGGTCCATTTCCTACGAGCAGTACTTC
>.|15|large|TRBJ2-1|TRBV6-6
CASSLEDNSYNEQFF
TGTGCCAGCAGTCTCGAGGACAACTCCTACAATGAGCAGTTCTTC
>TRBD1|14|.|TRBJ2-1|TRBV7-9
CASTEDRGVDEQFF
TGTGCCTCGACAGAGGACAGGGGGGTAGATGAGCAGTTCTTC
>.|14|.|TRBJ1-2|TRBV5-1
CASSPLRDNYGYTF
TGCGCCAGCAGCCCCCTGCGGGATAACTATGGCTACACCTTC
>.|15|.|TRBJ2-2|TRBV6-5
CASSPGTANTGELFF
TGTGCCAGCAGCCCCGGGACGGCAAACACCGGGGAGCTGTTTTTT